This T cell receptor (beta chain) was identified in a study of T-cell reconstitution after alpha-beta-depleted transplantation in children. CDR3 length: 15 residues. Germline-derived CDR1 and CDR2 are KGHDR and SFDVKD. The ends lost 3 bases at V and 9 bases at J; junction bases unmatched: 10. Preparation of the TCRbeta library used unique molecular identifiers. One entry per CDR3 protein, called by TCRdb with MiXCR from the PCR reads. The sample lists 450,000 to 600,000 distinct CDR3 sequences; approximately 20% were seen once. This clonotype was counted only a few times. The J gene is TRBJ2-1, the V gene TRBV24-1; TRBD2 matches 7 bases. The receptor was isolated from a human donor who donated a stem cell graft to a child with acute lymphoblastic leukemia. The starting material was PBMCs from the stem cell graft donor, obtained from the stem cell graft. CDR3 sequence reads: CATSDTTGLVGEQFF. In nucleotides, the CDR3 is TGTGCCACCAGTGATACCACTGGACTAGTGGGTGAGCAGTTCTTC.